The 20 T cell receptor beta chains in this list originate from one sample, sequenced in a study of T cell changes during pregnancy in multiple sclerosis. TCRdb keeps only in-frame clones here, not all; method: immunoSEQ multiplex PCR. The sample consists of some 60,000 clones, roughly 90% of them appearing once. The sample here was peripheral blood, taken in the second trimester of pregnancy. The receptors were gathered from a female donor in good health, enrolled as a control in a pregnancy study.

The V and J genes are TRBV5-1 and TRBJ2-7; D is perhaps TRBD1 (6 bases). This CDR3 is built from 15 residues. V was cut by 0 bases and J by 2 bases, with 12 bases left in between. Looked up from germline, CDR1 is SGHRS and CDR2 is YFSETQ. CDR3 sequence: CASSLESTGAYEQYF. CDR3 coding DNA: TGCGCCAGCAGCTTGGAGTCGACAGGAGCCTACGAGCAGTACTTC.

This rearrangement joins TRBV30 to TRBJ2-7, with TRBD1 matching over 8 bases. This CDR3 contains 13 residues. After removal of 5 bases from V and 3 bases from J, the junction contained 6 bases not matched to a gene. The germline gives CDR1 GTSNPN, CDR2 SVGIG (reference sequence). CDR3 residues: CAWGQGLGYEQYF. CDR3 bases: TGTGCCTGGGGACAGGGACTGGGCTACGAGCAGTACTTC.

The V and J genes are TRBV7-9 and TRBJ2-1; TRBD2 matches 7 bases. Germline CDR1 is SEHNR and CDR2 is FQNEAQ (reference sequence). CDR3 length: 17 residues. Trimming removed 3 bases from V and 2 bases from J; junction bases left unmatched: 10. In DNA form, the CDR3 reads TGTGCCAGCAGCTTGACCCGCGGGAGCGGGCCCTACAATGAGCAGTTCTTC. Translation: CASSLTRGSGPYNEQFF.

The V gene is TRBV7-9, the J gene TRBJ1-2, with TRBD1 as a possible D gene (5 bases). This CDR3 has 14 residues. CDR1 and CDR2 from the germline V gene are SEHNR and FQNEAQ (reference sequence). V dropped 5 bases and J dropped 4 bases, with 14 bases sitting between them. The CDR3 DNA sequence: TGTGCCAGCAGCCTAGGGACGGGGGGCTATGGCTACACCTTC. Translating it yields CASSLGTGGYGYTF.

The chain carries TRBV11-2 and TRBJ2-5, with 9 bases identical to TRBD2. This CDR3 contains 14 residues. The germline V gene has CDR1 SGHAT and CDR2 FQNNGV. V lost 5 bases and J lost 5; bases outside the gene matches: 6. The CDR3 region has the DNA TGTGCCAGCAGCCTTGGGACTAGCTGGGAGACCCAGTACTTC. It codes for CASSLGTSWETQYF.

V is TRBV29-1 and J is TRBJ2-1, with D perhaps matching TRBD2 (6 bases). The germline gives CDR1 SQVTM, CDR2 ANQGSEA. The V end was cut by 6 bases, the J end by 4 bases, with 16 bases between. The CDR3 consists of 14 residues. The DNA for the CDR3 is TGCAGCGTCACGACTAGTAGTGAGTACAATGAGCAGTTCTTC. The encoded protein is CSVTTSSEYNEQFF.

The CDR3, as DNA: TGTGCCTGCGGGACTAGCGGAGACCAAGAGACCCAGTACTTC. Encoded protein: CACGTSGDQETQYF. The J gene is TRBJ2-5, the V gene TRBV30; 11 bases match TRBD2. CDR3 length: 14 residues. CDR1 GTSNPN and CDR2 SVGIG come from the germline V gene (reference sequence). With V trimmed by 6 bases and J by 0 bases, 3 bases remained unmatched.

The chain joins TRBV6-5 to TRBJ2-6; tentative D call: TRBD1 (5 bases). Per the germline V gene, CDR1 is MNHEY and CDR2 is SVGAGI. V was pared by 6 bases and J by 1 base, with 10 bases between. The CDR3 is made up of 15 amino acids. The CDR3 is CASSRAISGANVLTF. The CDR3 DNA is TGTGCCAGCAGCAGGGCCATATCTGGGGCCAACGTCCTGACTTTC.

The V and J genes are TRBV6-1 and TRBJ2-7; 9 bases are a match to TRBD1. This CDR3 has 13 residues. Germline CDR1 reads MNHNS; CDR2 reads SASEGT. Trimming removed 8 bases from V and 5 bases from J; junction bases left unmatched: 7. The CDR3, as DNA: TGTGCCAGCTCCCCCCGGGACAGGGACGAGCAGTACTTC. Translated, it gives CASSPRDRDEQYF.

V is TRBV7-2 and J is TRBJ1-6; D not certain. The V and J ends lost 6 bases and 8 bases respectively, with 17 bases between them. The CDR3 extends over 15 amino acids. Per the germline V gene, CDR1 is SGHTA and CDR2 is FQGNSA. As DNA, the CDR3 is TGTGCCAGCAGGCCCAGCGGCGGGGTTCATTCACCCCTCCACTTT. Its translation: CASRPSGGVHSPLHF.

This clone appeared a single time. The rearrangement joins TRBV28 to TRBJ2-3; 10 nucleotides agree with TRBD2. The CDR3 runs to 15 residues. Germline V gene data show CDR1 as MDHEN and CDR2 as SYDVKM. Trimming took 4 bases from V and 3 from J; bases not matched to a gene: 4. CDR3 in amino acids: CASSSSGRVTDTQYF. The CDR3 coding sequence is TGTGCCAGCAGTTCGAGCGGGAGGGTAACAGATACGCAGTATTTT.

This clone was picked up a small number of times. J is TRBJ1-1 and V is TRBV5-4; tentatively, D is TRBD1 (5 bases). Trimming removed 4 bases from V and 0 bases from J, with 22 bases in between. The CDR3 covers 18 residues. Germline V gene sequence: CDR1 SGHNT, CDR2 YYREEE (reference sequence). In DNA, the CDR3 is TGTGCCAGCAGCAGCGGGGGGAACGAACCGCCCATGAACACTGAAGCTTTCTTT. Translating it yields CASSSGGNEPPMNTEAFF. The variable domain in full, completed from reference TRBV5-4 and TRBJ1-1, reads ETGVTQSPTHLIKTRGQQVTLRCSSQSGHNTVSWYQQALGQGPQFIFQYYREEENGRGNFPPRFSGLQFPNYSSELNVNALELDDSALYLCASSSGGNEPPMNTEAFFGQGTRLTVV.

V gene TRBV5-1 combines with J gene TRBJ1-1; D gene uncertain. V lost 0 bases and J lost 7, with 13 bases in between. The CDR3 has 14 residues. Germline CDR1 is SGHRS and CDR2 is YFSETQ. The CDR3 DNA reads TGCGCCAGCAGCTTGGCCGCGGATTCTAATGAAGCTTTCTTT. Encoded protein: CASSLAADSNEAFF.

The chain links TRBV7-9 to TRBJ2-2; D is undetermined. Germline lookup yields CDR1 SEHNR and CDR2 FQNEAQ (reference sequence). The V end was cut by 6 bases, the J end by 6 bases, with 8 bases between. This CDR3 spans 12 amino acids. This CDR3 reads CASRETPGELFF. In DNA, the CDR3 is TGTGCCAGCAGAGAGACACCCGGGGAGCTGTTTTTT.

The chain uses TRBV18 and TRBJ2-1; the match to TRBD1 covers 9 bases. Looked up from germline, CDR1 is KGHSH and CDR2 is LQKENI. The CDR3 is 15 amino acids. V shed 3 bases and J 3 bases; nucleotides not matched to a gene: 3. The CDR3 loop reads CASSPPGQGYNEQFF. CDR3 nucleotides: TGTGCCAGCTCACCCCCGGGACAGGGCTACAATGAGCAGTTCTTC.

The chain is built from TRBV18 and TRBJ2-4, with 9 bases aligning to TRBD1. The V gene end was trimmed by 6 bases and the J gene end by 5 bases; junction bases not matched to a gene: 8. There are 15 residues in the CDR3. From germline, CDR1 is KGHSH and CDR2 LQKENI. The CDR3 nucleotides read TGTGCCAGCTCGCCTGACAGGGGGTTTCAAAACATTCAGTACTTC. It is translated as CASSPDRGFQNIQYF.

This chain uses TRBV5-1 with TRBJ2-3; 7 positions match TRBD1. CDR3 length equals 14 residues. V was pared by 4 bases and J by 5 bases, with 7 bases of the junction left unmatched. The germline gives CDR1 SGHRS, CDR2 YFSETQ. The CDR3 sequence: CASSPGTARDTQYF. The CDR3, as DNA: TGCGCCAGCAGCCCTGGGACAGCGAGAGATACGCAGTATTTT.

The gene calls are TRBV7-2 and TRBJ2-1, with D possibly matching TRBD1 (6 bases). Germline-derived CDR1 and CDR2 are SGHTA and FQGNSA. V was shortened by 4 bases and J by 15 bases, with 16 bases between the two germline ends. This CDR3 has 12 amino acids. CDR3 nucleotide sequence: TGTGCCAGCAGCTCTCAACAGGGTGGGGGGTTCTTC. This translates into CASSSQQGGGFF. The variable domain in full, completed from reference TRBV7-2 and TRBJ2-1, reads GAGVSQSPSNKVTEKGKDVELRCDPISGHTALYWYRQSLGQGLEFLIYFQGNSAPDKSGLPSDRFSAERTGGSVSTLTIQRTQQEDSAVYLCASSSQQGGGFFGPGTRLTVL.

J is TRBJ2-1 and V is TRBV7-3; no clear D. V gave up 0 bases and J gave up 2 bases, with 11 bases separating them. The CDR3 contains 16 residues. Germline CDR1 SGHTA, CDR2 FQGTGA. CDR3 protein: CASSLTLTETYNEQFF. The CDR3 region has the DNA TGTGCCAGCAGCTTAACGTTAACAGAGACCTACAATGAGCAGTTCTTC.

This sequence joins TRBV2 and TRBJ1-5; 9 nucleotides align to TRBD1. Losses at the gene ends were 6 bases for V and 4 bases for J; bases not matched to a gene: 4. The germline CDR1 and CDR2 sequences are SNHLY and FYNNEI. This CDR3 contains 14 residues. CDR3 DNA: TGTGCCAGCAGCCCGGGACAGGGAAATCAGCCCCAGCATTTT. Its protein product is CASSPGQGNQPQHF.